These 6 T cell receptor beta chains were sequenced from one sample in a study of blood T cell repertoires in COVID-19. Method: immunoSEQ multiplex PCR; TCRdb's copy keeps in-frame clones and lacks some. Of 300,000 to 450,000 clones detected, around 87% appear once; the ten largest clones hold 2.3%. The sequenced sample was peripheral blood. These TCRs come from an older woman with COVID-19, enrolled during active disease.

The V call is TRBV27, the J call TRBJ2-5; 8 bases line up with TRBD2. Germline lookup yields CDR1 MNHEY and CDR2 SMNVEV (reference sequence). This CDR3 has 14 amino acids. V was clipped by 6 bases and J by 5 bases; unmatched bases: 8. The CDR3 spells CASRAGGMGETQYF. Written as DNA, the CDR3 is TGTGCCAGCAGGGCGGGGGGTATGGGGGAGACCCAGTACTTC.

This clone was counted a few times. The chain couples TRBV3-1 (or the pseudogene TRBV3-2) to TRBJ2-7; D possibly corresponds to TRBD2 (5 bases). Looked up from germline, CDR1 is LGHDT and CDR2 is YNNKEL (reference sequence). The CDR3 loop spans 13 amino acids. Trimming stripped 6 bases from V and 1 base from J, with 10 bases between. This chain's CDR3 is CASRSTGSYEQYF. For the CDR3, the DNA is TGTGCCAGCAGGTCGACGGGATCCTACGAGCAGTACTTC.

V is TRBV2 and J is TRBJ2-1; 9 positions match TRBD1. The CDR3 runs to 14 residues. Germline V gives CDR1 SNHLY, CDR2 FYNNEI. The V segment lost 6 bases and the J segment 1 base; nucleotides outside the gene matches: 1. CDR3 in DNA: TGTGCCAGCAGACAGGGGGCGTCCTACAATGAGCAGTTCTTC. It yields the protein CASRQGASYNEQFF.

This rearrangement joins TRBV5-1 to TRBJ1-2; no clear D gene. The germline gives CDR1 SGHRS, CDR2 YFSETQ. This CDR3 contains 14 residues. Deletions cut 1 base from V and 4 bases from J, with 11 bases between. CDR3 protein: CASSLSRVPYGYTF. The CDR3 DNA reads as TGCGCCAGCAGCTTGTCGAGGGTTCCCTATGGCTACACCTTC. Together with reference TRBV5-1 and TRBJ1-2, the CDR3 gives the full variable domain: KAGVTQTPRYLIKTRGQQVTLSCSPISGHRSVSWYQQTPGQGLQFLFEYFSETQRNKGNFPGRFSGRQFSNSRSEMNVSTLELGDSALYLCASSLSRVPYGYTFGSGTRLTVV.

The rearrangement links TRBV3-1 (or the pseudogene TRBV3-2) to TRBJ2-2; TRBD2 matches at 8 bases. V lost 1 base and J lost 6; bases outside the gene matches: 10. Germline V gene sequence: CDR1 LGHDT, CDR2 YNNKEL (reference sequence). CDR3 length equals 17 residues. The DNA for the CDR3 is TGTGCCAGCAGCCAAGTTCCGGGACTAGAGGATTCCGGGGAGCTGTTTTTT. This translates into CASSQVPGLEDSGELFF.

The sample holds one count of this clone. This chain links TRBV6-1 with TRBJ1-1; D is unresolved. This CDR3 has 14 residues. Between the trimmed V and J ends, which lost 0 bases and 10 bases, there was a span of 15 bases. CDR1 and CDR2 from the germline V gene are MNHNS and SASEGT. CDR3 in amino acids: CASSEAVATRGAFF. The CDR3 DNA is TGTGCCAGCAGTGAAGCAGTGGCAACTCGAGGAGCTTTCTTT.